The following is a T cell receptor (beta chain) sequence with its context. This clone was picked up a small number of times. What this receptor recognizes is not known. No clone much larger than this one lies a single base away; base qualities are absent. The source of the sample is a study of beta chain features in type 1 diabetes (dated by TCRdb to 2017 to 2018). Regarding the complete study: No differences in mean age, gender distribution, total cell number or subset yield were found between patients and healthy donors. In the study, recently diagnosed type 1 diabetes patients and matched healthy donors were compared on the TCRB repertoires of their sorted circulating CD4+ T cell subsets. Regulatory and stem cell-like memory subsets were isolated from only 8 patients and roughly 8 healthy donors, whereas naive and central memory subsets came from all 30 or so donors. A total of roughly 100,000,000 sorted cells were examined across all samples, and the number of cells per subset was strongly correlated with RNA yield.

Paper-wide results and their limitations: Naive, central memory and regulatory TCRB repertoires appeared to be more alike among patients than among healthy donors. Type 1 diabetes patients showed a moderate but significant shortening of TCRB CDR3 length in all four CD4+ subsets. Sequencing cDNA rather than genomic DNA could over-represent highly expressing activated cells, although activation and CD3 levels did not differ between groups. Only small numbers of individuals were included in the HLA sub-analyses, which left unresolved whether HLA type had any influence on TCRB rearrangement. At VDJ recombination sites, type 1 diabetes patients had fewer insertions and more deleted nucleotides, which implies abnormalities in thymic rearrangement. PCR may preferentially amplify shorter templates, but because patient and control samples were amplified and corrected together, any resulting skew would affect both groups equally.

The High Capacity cDNA Reverse Transcription Kit was used to reverse transcribe all of the isolated RNA, meaning that expressed TCRB transcripts were what got sequenced. Naive, central memory and regulatory T cell samples underwent deep immunoSEQ sequencing, averaging about 3.57 million total reads per sample. After sorted cells were lysed in RLT buffer, RNA was extracted with DNase-treated RNeasy Micro or Mini kits, with the choice depending on cell number. To prevent cross-contamination, every cell subset was processed on its own, while patient and healthy donor samples were processed together. TCRB sequences were amplified from cDNA with the immunoSEQ multiplex PCR, producing 87-bp fragments spanning the CDR3 region. Amplicons were sequenced on the Illumina HiSeq platform. Per the original workflow: PCR bias was computationally corrected using synthetic template baselines, reads within Hamming distance 2 were collapsed, and singletons that could not be merged were discarded. Reads were aligned to IMGT to assign V, D and J genes, CDR3 length, and insertions or deletions at six rearrangement sites. Clonotype counts were normalized to sorted cell number within each subset before computing true diversity and Gini coefficients with the tcR R package. The overlap coefficient, calculated on TCRB nucleotide sequences, was used to measure repertoire sharing. Out-of-frame TCRB sequences from naive cells were analyzed as a proxy for the pre-selection repertoire. TCRdb re-hosts the immuneACCESS table, in-frame sequences only. Its copies lack some clones; in the studies checked, an unresolved V gene accounts for under half of them, and the cause for the rest is not known. That table is the source of V, J and clone size, and D and trimming were worked out from the DNA. The sample table contains roughly 290,000 clones; only one count was recorded for 14% to 15% of them. The top ten clonotypes cover 0.015% to 0.019% of the sample.

A single peripheral blood draw of approximately 120 mL on average was collected from each donor into heparinised tubes. A BD FACSAria II and a panel including CD45RO, CCR7, CD25, CD127, CD95 and CD27 were used to sort naive, central memory, regulatory and stem cell-like memory CD4+ T cells. Every sorted population had a purity above 95%. PBMCs were isolated immediately by Lymphoprep density gradient centrifugation and stained directly without culture. So that batch effects would be minimized, each experiment stained and sorted samples in pairs, pairing one healthy donor with one patient. V loses 3 bases, J loses 3 bases, and the germline ends lie 12 bases apart. The CDR3 goes from the cysteine to the phenylalanine over 14 residues. Only CDR3 DNA remains: 42 bases, in frame from the first base. Sequences LGHNA (CDR1) and YNFKEQ (CDR2) are obtained from the germline V gene.

This TCR came from a man aged 18 to 30 with type 1 diabetes. The rearrangement combines TRBV4-2 with TRBJ2-7, with the D gene too uncertain to name. The source material was naive CD4+ T cells from blood. Explained via the paper, the cell subset or site label denotes: true naive CD4+ T cells. The DNA sequence reads TGTGCCAGCAGCCATCGTGGCCGATTCTACGAGCAGTACTTC. It encodes CASSHRGRFYEQYF.